The subject of this entry is one T cell receptor beta chain. What it binds is unknown. At one of its ends the junction is not consistent with the germline gene, which may arise from a read error. Making TCR cDNA involved 5'RACE template switching, which added UMIs and a universal primer site. TCRdb used MiXCR to reprocess the 5' RACE reads, holding one entry per CDR3 protein. There are hundreds of thousands of distinct CDR3 sequences in the sample; around 13% occur only once, and approximately 3.4% lies in the top ten. The source of the sample is a study of T cells after yellow fever vaccination. Study-wide background: Each low-cell-number fraction was prepared by means of SMART-Seq v4 Ultra Low Input. Overall study findings and caveats: Contamination by abundant bulk-population clonotypes could be present in FACS-sorted repertoires. Booster samples showed a return of most primary-vaccination clones (under 97% CD4, about 85% CD8).

Looked up from germline, CDR1 is SGDLS and CDR2 is YYNGEE. The CDR3 has 15 amino acids. The chain links TRBV9 to TRBJ2-2; 8 bases align to TRBD1. The sample was CD4+ T cells sorted from PBMCs, taken 15 days after the yellow fever booster vaccination. This TCR derives from a young man who received the YFV17D yellow fever vaccine. The CDR3 region is CGSSVVGTGAGELFF. The CDR3 DNA reads TGTGGCAGCAGCGTAGTAGGGACAGGCGCCGGGGAGCTGTTTTTT.